This T cell receptor beta chain was identified during a study of CD8+CD57+ T cells in acquired aplastic anemia (dated by TCRdb to between 2017 and 2018). For the study in its entirety: A mean of around 3.3 ug of DNA, ranging from roughly 0.19 to 27.4 ug, was extracted from sorted CD4+ and CD8+ cells. A CD8+CD57+ expansion meant a frequency higher than the mean frequency seen in healthy subjects. Study-wide findings and limitations: Roughly 30 CD8+ CDR3 sequences were found to be shared between patients and controls, but these sequences appeared to be highly expressed in patients and within the immunodominant clones of the patients. CD8+ Simpson's diversity did not differ significantly between patients and healthy controls (P=0.060).

TCR beta VDJ combination and CDR3 sequence profiling used genomic DNA as the template. TCR repertoire sequencing was run on an Illumina HiSeq 2000. In the source study's methods: Repertoires were assessed using TRBV/TRBJ rearrangement plots, CDR3 size and DJ length profiles, and Simpson's diversity index. The most abundant DNA sequence in the deep sequencing data was defined as the immunodominant clone. CDR3 amino acid sequences were checked for sharing across subjects and were also compared against the VDJdb database and published repertoires. TCRdb cleaned the public reads at Q25 with fastp, built clones with MiXCR and kept in-frame beta chains. Duplicate CDR3 protein sequences are folded into a single record with the most common DNA and genes. In this record, the V and J calls reflect TCRdb's handling and not the investigators' own analysis. The sample yields around 290,000 distinct CDR3 sequences; 45% to 65% were counted once. The top ten constitute 1.3% of the sample.

About this clonotype itself: The antigen it binds to is not known. Base quality data are lacking; no much larger clone is found one base away.

Patients chosen for sequencing had shown expansion of CD8+CD57+ cells by flow cytometry. Every patient had severe acquired aplastic anemia, diagnosed using the International Study of Aplastic Anemia and Agranulocytosis and Camitta criteria. No therapy had been received by the patients at the time of blood sampling. In this study, sorted CD4+ and CD8+ T cells from the blood of healthy subjects and of severe aplastic anemia patients had their TCR repertoires deep-sequenced. Patients were enrolled under clinicaltrials.gov protocols 00001620, 01623167, 00001397, 00071045, 00081523 and 00961064 in the USA. Ficoll-Paque density gradient centrifugation was used to isolate peripheral blood mononuclear cells. Before DNA was extracted, CD4+ and CD8+ T cells were sorted using either FACS or magnetic beads. The CDR3, cysteine through phenylalanine, is 14 amino acids long. The entry retains the CDR3 DNA only, 42 bases that are in frame from base 1. A distance of 8 bases separates the germline ends of V and J, which lose 0 bases and 3 bases respectively. The germline V gene provides CDR1 ENHRY and CDR2 SYGVKD.

Sequenced sample: sorted CD4+, CD8+, or CD8+CD57+ T cells (not recorded which) from PBMCs. The TCR comes from a human donor with aplastic anemia. The rearranged chain carries TRBV10-3 and TRBJ1-2; the D segment cannot be called with confidence. The DNA sequence is given as TGTGCCATCAGTGAGTCGAGCGAACACTATGGCTACACCTTC. Its amino acids are CAISESSEHYGYTF.